Below, 3 T cell receptor beta chains from the same sample are listed, as sequenced in a study of blood T cell repertoires in COVID-19. This table comes from immunoSEQ multiplex PCR, and its TCRdb copy is limited to in-frame clones, with some not included. The sample contains about 110,000 clones, about three quarters of which appear only once. Material: peripheral blood. The receptors come from a human donor with acute or convalescent COVID-19. The donor label of this sample is uncertain.

This rearrangement joins TRBV5-4 to TRBJ2-1; 8 bases match TRBD2. V was pared by 0 bases and J by 7 bases, with 3 bases of the junction left unmatched. The CDR3 is made up of 14 amino acids. Germline-derived CDR1 and CDR2 are SGHNT and YYREEE (reference sequence). The chain's CDR3 is CASSLAGGPNEQFF. The CDR3 bases are TGTGCCAGCAGCTTGGCGGGGGGGCCGAATGAGCAGTTCTTC. The full variable domain, completed using reference TRBV5-4 and TRBJ2-1, is ETGVTQSPTHLIKTRGQQVTLRCSSQSGHNTVSWYQQALGQGPQFIFQYYREEENGRGNFPPRFSGLQFPNYSSELNVNALELDDSALYLCASSLAGGPNEQFFGPGTRLTVL.

This chain links TRBV6-1 with TRBJ1-2; D call uncertain. The V end lost 1 base, the J end lost 4 bases, and 4 bases lay between the germline ends. The CDR3 spans 12 residues. Germline CDR1 is MNHNS and CDR2 is SASEGT. The CDR3 nucleotides are TGTGCCAGCAGTGAAGTCGTCTATGGCTACACCTTC. As protein: CASSEVVYGYTF.

This rearrangement joins TRBV6-5 to TRBJ1-2; D possibly corresponds to TRBD1 (5 bases). CDR1 and CDR2 (germline): MNHEY, SVGAGI. Trimming removed 2 bases at V and 4 bases at J, with 11 bases between. CDR3 size: 14 residues. CDR3 in DNA: TGTGCCAGCAGTTACCGCGGCGGGACCTATGGCTACACCTTC. This gives the protein CASSYRGGTYGYTF.